This T cell receptor beta chain was sequenced in a study of CD8+ T cells in alopecia areata (dated by TCRdb to between 2018 and 2020). In terms of the full investigation: Treated patients were enrolled in an open-label pilot trial of oral tofacitinib at 5 to 10 mg twice daily for moderate-to-severe alopecia areata. RNA came from the PAXgene miRNA kit for fixed scalp, the miRNeasy kit for PBMCs, and the RNeasy kit for mouse skin. Human TCRbeta sequencing covered scalp tissue and sorted CD4+ and CD8+ peripheral blood T cells from patchy and totalis/universalis alopecia areata patients and healthy controls. For the treated patients, the SALT score, which quantifies what percentage of scalp surface area is affected, served as the measure of disease severity. immunoSEQ multiplex PCR using 35 Vbeta forward primers and 13 Jbeta reverse primers was used to amplify TCRbeta CDR3 regions. Tofacitinib was given for 6 to 18 months, followed by 6 months of follow-up off drug to assess delayed response and recurrence. Scalp clonality was compared among normal scalp (n=4), patchy alopecia areata scalp (n=8), and alopecia totalis/universalis scalp (n=8). Biopsies were taken from tofacitinib-treated patients at baseline and at 4 and 24 weeks of treatment, and a later scalp biopsy was taken in several of the tofacitinib-treated patients. To study T cell clonal expansion in alopecia areata, the researchers applied high-throughput TCRbeta sequencing to both the C3H/HeJ mouse model and human patients.

This clone was observed a handful of times. Its target antigen remains unknown. No per-base quality is available; no much larger clone lies one base away. Interpreted using the paper, the treatment or condition label stands for: oral pan-JAK inhibitor, 5-10 mg twice daily. Lesional scalp punch biopsies and peripheral blood were collected from alopecia areata patients. PBMCs were separated by density centrifugation and stained for CD3, CD4 and CD8, after which CD4+ and CD8+ T cells were sorted on a FACSAria. To prepare the library, the immunoSEQ multiplex PCR assay was applied. RNA was extracted from all samples and reverse transcribed into cDNA, which served as template for TCR sequencing. SuperScript III was used to make first-strand cDNA, primed with a 2:1 mix of oligo-dT and random hexamers. A synthetic immune receptor repertoire was used to assess amplification bias, and residual bias was removed computationally. As for the original processing: Raw reads were preprocessed to remove errors, and CDR3 was defined according to IMGT conventions as the region from the conserved cysteine to phenylalanine. Clonality was computed as 1 minus the Shannon entropy, with the entropy normalized by log2 of the number of productive unique TCRs. CD4 or CD8 identity of scalp clones was inferred by cross-referencing scalp TCRbeta sequences with sorted blood CD4 and CD8 repertoires. In its TCRdb copy, this immuneACCESS table keeps in-frame sequences only and misses some clones. Where compared with another copy, unresolved V genes explain less than half of these, and the others have no known cause. The V and J calls and clone size come from that table; D and trimming were worked out from the DNA. This sample comprises about 270,000 clones, 60% of them detected only once. 0.9% to 0.95% of the sample is in the top ten clones.

V sheds 4 bases and J sheds 2 bases, leaving 13 bases between their ends. CDR1 and CDR2, per the germline V gene, are SQVTM and ANQGSEA. Inclusive of the bounding cysteine and phenylalanine, the CDR3 is 14 residues long. The CDR3 DNA has 42 bases and is translated from base 1. Results and caveats for the whole study, not just this receptor: With tofacitinib, both scalp clonality and the number of expanded CD8+ clones among the top 100 scalp clones went down significantly. TCR sequences shared between patients were less clear than in mice, possibly partly because of HLA diversity in the patient population. Unlike mouse skin, which is dominated by gammadelta T cells, normal human skin has resident alphabeta T cells that are also sequenced, and this complicates analysis of the scalp TCR repertoire. Because the treated cohort was small and had just a single nonresponder, larger studies are needed to establish links between baseline CD8+ expansion and response. Compared with normal scalp, lesional scalp, particularly in alopecia totalis/universalis, had higher clonality and more expanded CD8+ clones, which suggests antigenic drive. During tofacitinib treatment, many expanded lesional clones remained in scalp and blood, and this persistence may partly explain relapse after treatment is stopped.

This specimen consisted of CD4+ T cells sorted from blood, obtained around week 54, from a patient treated with tofacitinib. The sequence was obtained from a human donor with alopecia areata. The chain is assembled from TRBV29-1 and TRBJ2-3; the D region may be TRBD1 or TRBD2, each matching 6 bases equally. Read as DNA, the sequence is TGCAGCGTTGCAAAGGGGGGACACACAGATACGCAGTATTTT. Translation gives CSVAKGGHTDTQYF.